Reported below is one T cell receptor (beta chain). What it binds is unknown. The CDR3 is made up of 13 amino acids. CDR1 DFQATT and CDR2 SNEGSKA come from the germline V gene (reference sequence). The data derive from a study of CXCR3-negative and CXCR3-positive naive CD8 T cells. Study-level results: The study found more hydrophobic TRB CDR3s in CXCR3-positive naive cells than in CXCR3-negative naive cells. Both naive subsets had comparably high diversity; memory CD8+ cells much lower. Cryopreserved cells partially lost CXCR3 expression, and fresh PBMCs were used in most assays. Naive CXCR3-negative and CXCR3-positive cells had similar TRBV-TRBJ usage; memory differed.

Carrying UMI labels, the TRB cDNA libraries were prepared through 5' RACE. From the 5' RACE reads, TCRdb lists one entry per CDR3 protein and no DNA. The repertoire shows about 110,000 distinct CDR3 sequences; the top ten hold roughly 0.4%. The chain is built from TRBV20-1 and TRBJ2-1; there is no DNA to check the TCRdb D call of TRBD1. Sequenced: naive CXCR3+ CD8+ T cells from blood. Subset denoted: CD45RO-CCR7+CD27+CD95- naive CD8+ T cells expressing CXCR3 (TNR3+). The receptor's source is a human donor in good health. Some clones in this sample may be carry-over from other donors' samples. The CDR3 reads CSAGQSSYNEQFF.